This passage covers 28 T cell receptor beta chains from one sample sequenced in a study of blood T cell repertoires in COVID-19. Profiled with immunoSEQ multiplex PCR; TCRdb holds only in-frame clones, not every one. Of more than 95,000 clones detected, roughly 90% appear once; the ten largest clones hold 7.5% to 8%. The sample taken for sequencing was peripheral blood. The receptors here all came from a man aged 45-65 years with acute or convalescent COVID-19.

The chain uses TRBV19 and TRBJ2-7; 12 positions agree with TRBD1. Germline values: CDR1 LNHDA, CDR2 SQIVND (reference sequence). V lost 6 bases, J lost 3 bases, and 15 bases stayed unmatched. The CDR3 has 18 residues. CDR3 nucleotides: TGTGCCAGTAGCGGGGACAGGGGGCCTCGCGGGGAAAACTACGAGCAGTACTTC. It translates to CASSGDRGPRGENYEQYF. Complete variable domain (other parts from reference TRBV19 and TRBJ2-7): DGGITQSPKYLFRKEGQNVTLSCEQNLNHDAMYWYRQDPGQGLRLIYYSQIVNDFQKGDIAEGYSVSREKKESFPLTVTSAQKNPTAFYLCASSGDRGPRGENYEQYFGPGTRLTVT.

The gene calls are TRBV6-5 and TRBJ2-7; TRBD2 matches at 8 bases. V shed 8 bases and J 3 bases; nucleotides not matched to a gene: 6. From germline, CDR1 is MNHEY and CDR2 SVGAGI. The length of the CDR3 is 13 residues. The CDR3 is CASSSSGLYEQYF. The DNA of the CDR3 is TGTGCCAGCTCATCTAGCGGGCTCTACGAGCAGTACTTC.

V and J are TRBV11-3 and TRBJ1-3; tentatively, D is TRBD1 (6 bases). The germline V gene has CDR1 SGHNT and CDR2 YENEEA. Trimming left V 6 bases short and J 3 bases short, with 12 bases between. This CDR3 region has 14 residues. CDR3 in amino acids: CASRATGSGNTIYF. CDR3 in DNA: TGTGCCAGCAGAGCTACAGGGAGTGGAAACACCATATATTTT. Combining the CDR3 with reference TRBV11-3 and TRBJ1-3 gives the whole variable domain EAGVVQSPRYKIIEKKQPVAFWCNPISGHNTLYWYLQNLGQGPELLIRYENEEAVDDSQLPKDRFSAERLKGVDSTLKIQPAELGDSAVYLCASRATGSGNTIYFGEGSWLTVV.

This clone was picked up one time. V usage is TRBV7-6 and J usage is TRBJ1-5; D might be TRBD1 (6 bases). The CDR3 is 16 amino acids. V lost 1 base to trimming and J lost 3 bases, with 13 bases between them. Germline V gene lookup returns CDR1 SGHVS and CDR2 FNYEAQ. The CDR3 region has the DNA TGTGCCAGCAGCTTAGATGCGGGGGCTGTCAATCAGCCCCAGCATTTT. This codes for CASSLDAGAVNQPQHF.

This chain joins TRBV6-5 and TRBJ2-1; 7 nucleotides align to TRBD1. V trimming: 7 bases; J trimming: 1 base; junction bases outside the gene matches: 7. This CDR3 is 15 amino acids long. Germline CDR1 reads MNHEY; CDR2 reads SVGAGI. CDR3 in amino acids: CASTDRSRSYNEQFF. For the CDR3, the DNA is TGTGCCAGCACGGACAGGTCGAGGTCCTACAATGAGCAGTTCTTC.

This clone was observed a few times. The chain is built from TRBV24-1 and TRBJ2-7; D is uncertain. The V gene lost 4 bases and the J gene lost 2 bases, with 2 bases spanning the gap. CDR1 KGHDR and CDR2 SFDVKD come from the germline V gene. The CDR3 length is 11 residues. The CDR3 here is CATSDTYEQYF. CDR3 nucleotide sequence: TGTGCCACCAGTGACACCTACGAGCAGTACTTC.

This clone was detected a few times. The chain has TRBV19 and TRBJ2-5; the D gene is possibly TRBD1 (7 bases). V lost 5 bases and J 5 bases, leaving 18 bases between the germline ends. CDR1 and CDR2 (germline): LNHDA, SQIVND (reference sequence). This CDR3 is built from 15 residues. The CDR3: CASSPRDTRGETQYF. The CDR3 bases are TGTGCCAGTAGTCCGCGGGACACCAGGGGGGAGACCCAGTACTTC. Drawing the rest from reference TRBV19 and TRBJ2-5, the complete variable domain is DGGITQSPKYLFRKEGQNVTLSCEQNLNHDAMYWYRQDPGQGLRLIYYSQIVNDFQKGDIAEGYSVSREKKESFPLTVTSAQKNPTAFYLCASSPRDTRGETQYFGPGTRLLVL.

CDR3 amino acids: CASSLEGAPGTEAFF. CDR3 bases: TGTGCCAGCAGCTTGGAGGGGGCCCCGGGGACTGAAGCTTTCTTT. This rearrangement joins TRBV5-5 to TRBJ1-1; 7 bases fit TRBD1. Germline trimming cut 0 bases from V and 5 bases from J; bases unmatched to any gene: 7. CDR1 is SGHKS and CDR2 is YYEKEE in the germline V gene (reference sequence). The CDR3 has 15 residues.

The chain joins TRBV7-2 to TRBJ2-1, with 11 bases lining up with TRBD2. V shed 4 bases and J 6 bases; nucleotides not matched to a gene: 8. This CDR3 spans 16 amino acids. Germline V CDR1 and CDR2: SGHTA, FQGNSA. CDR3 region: CASSWVPGLAANEQFF. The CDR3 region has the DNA TGTGCCAGCAGCTGGGTTCCGGGACTAGCGGCCAATGAGCAGTTCTTC.

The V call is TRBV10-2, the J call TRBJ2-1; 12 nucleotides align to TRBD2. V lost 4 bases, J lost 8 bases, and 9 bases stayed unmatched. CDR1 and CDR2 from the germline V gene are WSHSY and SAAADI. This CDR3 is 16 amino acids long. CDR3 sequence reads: CASSAFLAGGRDEQFF. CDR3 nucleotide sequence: TGCGCCAGCAGTGCCTTCCTAGCGGGAGGGCGGGATGAGCAGTTCTTC.

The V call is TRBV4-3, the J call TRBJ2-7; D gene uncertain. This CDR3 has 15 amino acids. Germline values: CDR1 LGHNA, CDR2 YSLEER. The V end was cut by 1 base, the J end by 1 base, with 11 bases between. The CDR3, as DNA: TGCGCCAGCAGCCAAGCGGCGGAGTTTTCCTACGAGCAGTACTTC. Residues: CASSQAAEFSYEQYF.

CDR3 amino acids: CASSFGRAAYYEQYF. CDR3 DNA sequence: TGTGCCAGCAGCTTCGGGAGGGCCGCCTACTACGAGCAGTACTTC. This chain links TRBV11-2 with TRBJ2-7; 8 bases align to TRBD2. V was clipped by 3 bases and J by 3 bases; unmatched bases: 7. CDR3 length: 15 amino acids. CDR1 and CDR2 (germline): SGHAT, FQNNGV.

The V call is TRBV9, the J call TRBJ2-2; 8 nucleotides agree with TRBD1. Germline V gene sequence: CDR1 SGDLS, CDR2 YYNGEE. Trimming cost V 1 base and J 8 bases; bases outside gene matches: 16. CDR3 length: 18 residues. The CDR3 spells CASSVLAAGGAFSGELFF. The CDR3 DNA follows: TGTGCCAGCAGCGTACTTGCGGCAGGGGGCGCCTTTTCGGGGGAGCTGTTTTTT.

CDR3 nucleotide sequence: TGCGCCAGCAGCCAAGGCGAGCCGGGACAGGGGGCCACCGGGGAGCTGTTTTTT. As protein: CASSQGEPGQGATGELFF. The J gene is TRBJ2-2, the V gene TRBV4-3; 12 bases match TRBD1. CDR3 length: 18 residues. The V gene end was trimmed by 1 base and the J gene end by 4 bases; junction bases not matched to a gene: 7. The germline CDR1 and CDR2 sequences are LGHNA and YSLEER.

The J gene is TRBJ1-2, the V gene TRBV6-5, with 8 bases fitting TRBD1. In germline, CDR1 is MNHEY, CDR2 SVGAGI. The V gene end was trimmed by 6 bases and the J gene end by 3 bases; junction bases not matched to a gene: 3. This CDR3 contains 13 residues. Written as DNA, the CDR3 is TGTGCCAGCAGGGAGACAGGGGACTATGGCTACACCTTC. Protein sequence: CASRETGDYGYTF.

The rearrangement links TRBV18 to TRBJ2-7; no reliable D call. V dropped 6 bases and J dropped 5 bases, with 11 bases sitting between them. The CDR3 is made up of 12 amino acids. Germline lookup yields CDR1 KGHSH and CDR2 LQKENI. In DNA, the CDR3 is TGTGCCAGCTCTCCCGGTCCCGACGAGCAGTACTTC. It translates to CASSPGPDEQYF. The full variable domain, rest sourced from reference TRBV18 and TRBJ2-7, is NAGVMQNPRHLVRRRGQEARLRCSPMKGHSHVYWYRQLPEEGLKFMVYLQKENIIDESGMPKERFSAEFPKEGPSILRIQQVVRGDSAAYFCASSPGPDEQYFGPGTRLTVT.

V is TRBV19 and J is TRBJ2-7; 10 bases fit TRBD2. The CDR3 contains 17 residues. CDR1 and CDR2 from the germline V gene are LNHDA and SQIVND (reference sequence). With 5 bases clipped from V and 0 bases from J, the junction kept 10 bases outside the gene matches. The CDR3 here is CASSALAGGQSSYEQYF. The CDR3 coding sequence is TGTGCCAGTAGTGCGTTAGCGGGAGGCCAGAGCTCCTACGAGCAGTACTTC.

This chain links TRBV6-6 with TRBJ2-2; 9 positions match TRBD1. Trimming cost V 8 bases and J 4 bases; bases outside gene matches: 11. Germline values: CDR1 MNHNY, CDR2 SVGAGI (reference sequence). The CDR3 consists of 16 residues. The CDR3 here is CASGVTGGAGTGELFF. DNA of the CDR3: TGTGCCAGCGGTGTAACAGGGGGCGCGGGCACCGGGGAGCTGTTTTTT.

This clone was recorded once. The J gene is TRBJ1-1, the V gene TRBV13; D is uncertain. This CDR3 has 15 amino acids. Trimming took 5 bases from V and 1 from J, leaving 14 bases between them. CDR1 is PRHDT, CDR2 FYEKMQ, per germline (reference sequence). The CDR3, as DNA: TGTGCCAGCAGCGCGGACTTCGAATCGAACACTGAAGCTTTCTTT. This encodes CASSADFESNTEAFF.

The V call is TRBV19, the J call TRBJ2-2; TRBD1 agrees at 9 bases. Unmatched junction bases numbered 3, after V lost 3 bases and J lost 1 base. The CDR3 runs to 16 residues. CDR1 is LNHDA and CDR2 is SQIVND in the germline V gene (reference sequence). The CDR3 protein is CASSMRQGVNTGELFF. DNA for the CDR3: TGTGCCAGTAGTATGCGACAGGGGGTGAACACCGGGGAGCTGTTTTTT.

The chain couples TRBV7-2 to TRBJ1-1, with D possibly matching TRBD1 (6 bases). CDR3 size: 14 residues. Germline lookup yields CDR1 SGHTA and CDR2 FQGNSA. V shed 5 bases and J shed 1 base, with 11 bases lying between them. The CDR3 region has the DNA TGTGCCAGCAGCACCCGACAGGAGAACACTGAAGCTTTCTTT. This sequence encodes CASSTRQENTEAFF. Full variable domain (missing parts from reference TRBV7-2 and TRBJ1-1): GAGVSQSPSNKVTEKGKDVELRCDPISGHTALYWYRQSLGQGLEFLIYFQGNSAPDKSGLPSDRFSAERTGGSVSTLTIQRTQQEDSAVYLCASSTRQENTEAFFGQGTRLTVV.

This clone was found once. The chain's CDR3 is CASSLGLAELYEQYF. CDR3 coding DNA: TGCGCCAGCAGCTTGGGACTAGCGGAGCTCTACGAGCAGTACTTC. The V gene is TRBV5-1, the J gene TRBJ2-7; the match to TRBD2 covers 9 bases. This CDR3 has 15 residues. Germline trimming cut 0 bases from V and 3 bases from J; bases unmatched to any gene: 4. Germline CDR1 is SGHRS and CDR2 is YFSETQ. Variable domain in full (rest from reference TRBV5-1 and TRBJ2-7): KAGVTQTPRYLIKTRGQQVTLSCSPISGHRSVSWYQQTPGQGLQFLFEYFSETQRNKGNFPGRFSGRQFSNSRSEMNVSTLELGDSALYLCASSLGLAELYEQYFGPGTRLTVT.

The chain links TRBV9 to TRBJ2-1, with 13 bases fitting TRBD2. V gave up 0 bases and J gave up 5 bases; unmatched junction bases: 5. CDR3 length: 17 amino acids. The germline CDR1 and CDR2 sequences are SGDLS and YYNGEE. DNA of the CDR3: TGTGCCAGCAGCGTAGAGGGGACTAGCGGGGCTCACAATGAGCAGTTCTTC. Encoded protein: CASSVEGTSGAHNEQFF. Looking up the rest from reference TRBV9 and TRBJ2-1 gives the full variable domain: DSGVTQTPKHLITATGQRVTLRCSPRSGDLSVYWYQQSLDQGLQFLIQYYNGEERAKGNILERFSAQQFPDLHSELNLSSLELGDSALYFCASSVEGTSGAHNEQFFGPGTRLTVL.

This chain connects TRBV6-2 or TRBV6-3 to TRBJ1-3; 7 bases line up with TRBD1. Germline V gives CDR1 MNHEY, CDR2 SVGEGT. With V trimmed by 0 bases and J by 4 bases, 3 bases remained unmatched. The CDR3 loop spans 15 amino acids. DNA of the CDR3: TGTGCCAGCAGTTACTCGACAGGGTCGGGAAACACCATATATTTT. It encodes CASSYSTGSGNTIYF.

CDR3 coding DNA: TGTGCCAGCAGCCCAACAGGTCTGGGGTATGGCTACACCTTC. Encoded protein: CASSPTGLGYGYTF. This sequence joins TRBV27 and TRBJ1-2; TRBD1 is a possible D gene (5 bases). This CDR3 contains 14 residues. CDR1 and CDR2 from the germline V gene are MNHEY and SMNVEV (reference sequence). V lost 6 bases and J 5 bases, leaving 16 bases between the germline ends.

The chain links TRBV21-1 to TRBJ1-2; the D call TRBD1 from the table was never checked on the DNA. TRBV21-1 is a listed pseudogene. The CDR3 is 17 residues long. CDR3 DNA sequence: TGTGCCAGCAGCAAAAGGTATGCCAGGGGGACTAACTATGGCTACACCTTC. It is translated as CASSKRYARGTNYGYTF.

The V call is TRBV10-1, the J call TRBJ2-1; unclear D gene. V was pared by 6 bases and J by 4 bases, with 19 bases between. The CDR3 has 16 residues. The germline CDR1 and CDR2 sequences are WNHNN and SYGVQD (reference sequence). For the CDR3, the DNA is TGCGCCAGCAGGGTCGAGGCTCCTGAACATTACAATGAGCAGTTCTTC. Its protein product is CASRVEAPEHYNEQFF.

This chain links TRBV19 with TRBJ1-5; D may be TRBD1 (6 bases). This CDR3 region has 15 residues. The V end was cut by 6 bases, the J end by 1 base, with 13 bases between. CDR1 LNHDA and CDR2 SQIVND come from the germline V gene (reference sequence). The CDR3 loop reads CASRGQLWSNQPQHF. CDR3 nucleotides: TGTGCCAGTAGAGGACAGTTGTGGAGCAATCAGCCCCAGCATTTT.